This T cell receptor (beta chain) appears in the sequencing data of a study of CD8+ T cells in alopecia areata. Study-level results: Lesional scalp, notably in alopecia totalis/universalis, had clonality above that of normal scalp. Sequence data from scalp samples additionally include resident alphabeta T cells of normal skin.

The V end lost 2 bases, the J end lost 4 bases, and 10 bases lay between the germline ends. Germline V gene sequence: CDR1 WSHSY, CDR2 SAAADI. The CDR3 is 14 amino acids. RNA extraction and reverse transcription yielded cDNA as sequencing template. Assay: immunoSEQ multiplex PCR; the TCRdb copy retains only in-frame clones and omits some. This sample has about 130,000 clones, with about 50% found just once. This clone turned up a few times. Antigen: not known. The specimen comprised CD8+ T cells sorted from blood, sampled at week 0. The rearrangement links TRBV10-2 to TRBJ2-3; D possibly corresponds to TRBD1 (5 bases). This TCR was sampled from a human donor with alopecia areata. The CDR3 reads CASSEPGSADTQYF. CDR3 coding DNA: TGCGCCAGCAGTGAGCCAGGGTCGGCAGATACGCAGTATTTT.